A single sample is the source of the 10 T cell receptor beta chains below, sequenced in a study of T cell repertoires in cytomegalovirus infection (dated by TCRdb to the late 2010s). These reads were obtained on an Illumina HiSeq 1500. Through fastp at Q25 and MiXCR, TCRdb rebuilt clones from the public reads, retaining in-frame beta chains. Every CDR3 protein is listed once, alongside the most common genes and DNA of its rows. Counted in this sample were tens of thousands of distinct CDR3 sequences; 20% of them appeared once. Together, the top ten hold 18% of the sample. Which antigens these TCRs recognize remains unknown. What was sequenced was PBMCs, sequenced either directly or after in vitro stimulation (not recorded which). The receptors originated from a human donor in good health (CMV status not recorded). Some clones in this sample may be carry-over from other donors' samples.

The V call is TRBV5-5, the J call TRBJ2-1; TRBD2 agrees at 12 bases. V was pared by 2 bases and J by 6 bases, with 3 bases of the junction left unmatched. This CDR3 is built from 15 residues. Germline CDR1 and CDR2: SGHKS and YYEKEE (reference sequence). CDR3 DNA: TGTGCCAGCAGCTTCGGACTAGCGGGACGCAATGAGCAGTTCTTC. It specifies CASSFGLAGRNEQFF.

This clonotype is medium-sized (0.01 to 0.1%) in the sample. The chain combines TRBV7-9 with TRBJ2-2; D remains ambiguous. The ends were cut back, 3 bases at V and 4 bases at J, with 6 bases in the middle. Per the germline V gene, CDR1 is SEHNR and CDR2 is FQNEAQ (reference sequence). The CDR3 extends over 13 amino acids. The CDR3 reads CASSFYSTGELFF. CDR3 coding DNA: TGTGCCAGCAGCTTTTATAGCACCGGGGAGCTGTTTTTT. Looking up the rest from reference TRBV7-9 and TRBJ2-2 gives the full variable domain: DTGVSQNPRHKITKRGQNVTFRCDPISEHNRLYWYRQTLGQGPEFLTYFQNEAQLEKSRLLSDRFSAERPKGSFSTLEIQRTEQGDSAMYLCASSFYSTGELFFGEGSRLTVL.

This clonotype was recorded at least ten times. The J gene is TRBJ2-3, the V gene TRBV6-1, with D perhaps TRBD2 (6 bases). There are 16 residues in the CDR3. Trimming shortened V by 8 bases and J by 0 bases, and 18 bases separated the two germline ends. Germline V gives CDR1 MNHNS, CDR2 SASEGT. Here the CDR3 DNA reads TGTGCCAGCGGACGGGACTCCTGGACTAGCACAGATACGCAGTATTTT. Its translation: CASGRDSWTSTDTQYF.

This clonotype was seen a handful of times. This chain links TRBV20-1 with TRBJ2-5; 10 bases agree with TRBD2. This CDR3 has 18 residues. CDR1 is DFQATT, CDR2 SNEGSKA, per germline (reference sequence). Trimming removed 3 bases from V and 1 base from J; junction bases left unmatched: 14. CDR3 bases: TGCAGTGCTAGTGGCGGGACTAGCGCCGGCTGGGGCCAAGAGACCCAGTACTTC. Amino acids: CSASGGTSAGWGQETQYF.

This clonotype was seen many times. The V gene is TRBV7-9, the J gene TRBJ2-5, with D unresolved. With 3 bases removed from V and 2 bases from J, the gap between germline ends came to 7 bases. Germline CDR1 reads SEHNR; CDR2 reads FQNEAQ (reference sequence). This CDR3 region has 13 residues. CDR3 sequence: CASSFNSQETQYF. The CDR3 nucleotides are TGTGCCAGCAGCTTTAACAGTCAAGAGACCCAGTACTTC.

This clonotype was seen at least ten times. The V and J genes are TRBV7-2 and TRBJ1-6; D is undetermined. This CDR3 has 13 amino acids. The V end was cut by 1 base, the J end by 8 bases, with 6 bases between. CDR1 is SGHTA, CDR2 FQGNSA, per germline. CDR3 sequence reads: CASSLVFHSPLHF. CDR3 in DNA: TGTGCCAGCAGCTTAGTATTCCATTCACCCCTCCACTTT.

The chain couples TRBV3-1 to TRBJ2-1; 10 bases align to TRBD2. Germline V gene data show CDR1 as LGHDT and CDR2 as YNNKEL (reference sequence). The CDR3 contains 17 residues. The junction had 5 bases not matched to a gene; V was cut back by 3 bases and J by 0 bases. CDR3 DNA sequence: TGTGCCAGCAGCCACAGCGGGAGGGGAAGCTCCTACAATGAGCAGTTCTTC. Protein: CASSHSGRGSSYNEQFF.

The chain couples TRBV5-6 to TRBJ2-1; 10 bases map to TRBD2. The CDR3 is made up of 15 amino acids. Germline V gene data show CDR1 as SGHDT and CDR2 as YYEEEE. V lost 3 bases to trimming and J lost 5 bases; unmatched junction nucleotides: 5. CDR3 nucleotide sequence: TGTGCCAGCAGCTCTCCCGGACTAGCGGACAATGAGCAGTTCTTC. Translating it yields CASSSPGLADNEQFF.

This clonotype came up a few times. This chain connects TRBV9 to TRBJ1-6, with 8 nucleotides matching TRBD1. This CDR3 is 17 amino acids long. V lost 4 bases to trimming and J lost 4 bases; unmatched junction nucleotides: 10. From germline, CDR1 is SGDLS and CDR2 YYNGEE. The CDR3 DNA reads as TGTGCCAGCAGCAGTCCCACAGGGGGTACATATAATTCACCCCTCCACTTT. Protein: CASSSPTGGTYNSPLHF.

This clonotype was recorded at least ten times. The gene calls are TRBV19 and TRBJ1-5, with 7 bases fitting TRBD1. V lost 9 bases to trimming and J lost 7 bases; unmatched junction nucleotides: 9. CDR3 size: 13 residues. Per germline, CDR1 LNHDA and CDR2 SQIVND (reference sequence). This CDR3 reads CASHMDRYQPQHF. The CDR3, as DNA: TGTGCCAGCCACATGGACAGGTACCAGCCCCAGCATTTT.